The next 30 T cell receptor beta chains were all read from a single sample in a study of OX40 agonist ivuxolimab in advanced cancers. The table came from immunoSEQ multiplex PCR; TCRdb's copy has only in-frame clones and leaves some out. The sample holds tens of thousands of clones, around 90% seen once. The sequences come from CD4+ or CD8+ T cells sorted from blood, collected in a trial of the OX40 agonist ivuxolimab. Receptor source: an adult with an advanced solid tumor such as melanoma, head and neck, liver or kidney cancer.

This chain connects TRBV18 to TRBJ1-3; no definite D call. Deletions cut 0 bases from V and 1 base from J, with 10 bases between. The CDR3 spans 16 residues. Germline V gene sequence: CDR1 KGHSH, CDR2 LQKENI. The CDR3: CASSPPFWESGNTIYF. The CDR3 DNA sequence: TGTGCCAGCTCACCACCGTTCTGGGAGTCTGGAAACACCATATATTTT.

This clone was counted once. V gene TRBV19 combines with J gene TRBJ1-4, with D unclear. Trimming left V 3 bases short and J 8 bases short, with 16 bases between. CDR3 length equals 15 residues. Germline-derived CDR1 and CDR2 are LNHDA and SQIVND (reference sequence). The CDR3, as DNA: TGTGCCAGTAGTATGAGGGATTGGGTCGCCGAAAAACTGTTTTTT. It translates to CASSMRDWVAEKLFF.

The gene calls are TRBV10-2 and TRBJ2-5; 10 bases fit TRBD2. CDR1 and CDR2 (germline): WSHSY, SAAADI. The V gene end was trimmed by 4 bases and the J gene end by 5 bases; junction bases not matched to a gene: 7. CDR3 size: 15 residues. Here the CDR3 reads CASSGPLAGVETQYF. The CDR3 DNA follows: TGCGCCAGCAGTGGGCCCCTAGCGGGGGTTGAGACCCAGTACTTC.

CDR3 in DNA: TGTGCCAGCAGCTTAGGTGAACCGGGACAGGAGTTCAATCAGCCCCAGCATTTT. Translation: CASSLGEPGQEFNQPQHF. The V call is TRBV11-3, the J call TRBJ1-5, with TRBD1 matching 8 bases. CDR1 SGHNT and CDR2 YENEEA come from the germline V gene. CDR3 size: 18 residues. V shed 1 base and J 3 bases; nucleotides not matched to a gene: 11. Full variable domain (outside the CDR3, taken from reference TRBV11-3 and TRBJ1-5): EAGVVQSPRYKIIEKKQPVAFWCNPISGHNTLYWYLQNLGQGPELLIRYENEEAVDDSQLPKDRFSAERLKGVDSTLKIQPAELGDSAVYLCASSLGEPGQEFNQPQHFGDGTRLSIL.

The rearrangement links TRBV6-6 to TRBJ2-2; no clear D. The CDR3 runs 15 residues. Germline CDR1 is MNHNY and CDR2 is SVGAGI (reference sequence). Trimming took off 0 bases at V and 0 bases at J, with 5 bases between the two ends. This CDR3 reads CASSYSAPNTGELFF. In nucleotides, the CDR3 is TGTGCCAGCAGTTACTCTGCCCCGAACACCGGGGAGCTGTTTTTT.

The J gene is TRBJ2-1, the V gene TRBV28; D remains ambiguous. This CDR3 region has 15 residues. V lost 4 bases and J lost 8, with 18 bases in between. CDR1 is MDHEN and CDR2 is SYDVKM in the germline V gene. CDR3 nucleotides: TGTGCCAGCAGTTCTGTCATAAGCCAAGTATATGAGCAGTTCTTC. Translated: CASSSVISQVYEQFF. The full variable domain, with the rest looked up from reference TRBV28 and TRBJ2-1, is DVKVTQSSRYLVKRTGEKVFLECVQDMDHENMFWYRQDPGLGLRLIYFSYDVKMKEKGDIPEGYSVSREKKERFSLILESASTNQTSMYLCASSSVISQVYEQFFGPGTRLTVL.

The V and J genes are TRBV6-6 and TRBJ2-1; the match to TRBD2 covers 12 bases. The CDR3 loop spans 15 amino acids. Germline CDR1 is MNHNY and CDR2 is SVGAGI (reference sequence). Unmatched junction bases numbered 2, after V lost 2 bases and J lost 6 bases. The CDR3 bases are TGTGCCAGCAGTTACCGGACTAGCGGGGCCAATGAGCAGTTCTTC. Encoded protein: CASSYRTSGANEQFF.

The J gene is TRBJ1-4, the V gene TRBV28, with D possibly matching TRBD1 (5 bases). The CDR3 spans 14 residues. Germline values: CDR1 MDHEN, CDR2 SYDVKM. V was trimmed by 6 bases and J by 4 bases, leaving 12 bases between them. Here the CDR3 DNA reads TGTGCCAGCAGGGGGGGGACGGATAATGAAAAACTGTTTTTT. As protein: CASRGGTDNEKLFF.

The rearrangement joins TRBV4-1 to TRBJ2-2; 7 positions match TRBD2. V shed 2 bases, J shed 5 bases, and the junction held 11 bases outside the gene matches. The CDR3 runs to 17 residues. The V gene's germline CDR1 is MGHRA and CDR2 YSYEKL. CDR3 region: CASSQPGRGVKTGELFF. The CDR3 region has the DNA TGCGCCAGCAGCCAACCTGGGAGGGGAGTTAAAACCGGGGAGCTGTTTTTT.

For the CDR3, the DNA is TGTGCCAGCAGCATATCCCTGGGTCTTTGGGGAAATCAGCCCCAGCATTTT. It yields the protein CASSISLGLWGNQPQHF. The chain links TRBV7-8 to TRBJ1-5; D is ambiguous. This CDR3 is built from 17 residues. V lost 5 bases, J lost 4 bases, and 21 bases lay in between. Germline assignment: CDR1 SGHVS and CDR2 FQNEAQ.

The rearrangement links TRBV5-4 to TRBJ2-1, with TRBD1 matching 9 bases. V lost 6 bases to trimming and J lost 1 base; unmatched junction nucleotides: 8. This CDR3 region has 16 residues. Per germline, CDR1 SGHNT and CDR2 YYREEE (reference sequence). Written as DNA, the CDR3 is TGTGCCAGCAACCTCCGGGACAGGGTGTCCTACAATGAGCAGTTCTTC. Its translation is CASNLRDRVSYNEQFF.

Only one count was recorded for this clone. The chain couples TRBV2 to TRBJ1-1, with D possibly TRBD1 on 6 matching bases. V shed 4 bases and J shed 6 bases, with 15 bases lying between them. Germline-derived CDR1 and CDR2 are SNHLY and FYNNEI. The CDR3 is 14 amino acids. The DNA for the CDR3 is TGTGCCAGCAGTGTATACAGGGTCGTGGCTGAAGCTTTCTTT. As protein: CASSVYRVVAEAFF.

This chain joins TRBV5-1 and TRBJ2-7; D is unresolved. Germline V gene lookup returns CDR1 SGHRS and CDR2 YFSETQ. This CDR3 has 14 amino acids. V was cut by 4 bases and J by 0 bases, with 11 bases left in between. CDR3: CASSPTDGSYEQYF. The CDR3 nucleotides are TGCGCCAGCAGCCCTACGGACGGCTCCTACGAGCAGTACTTC. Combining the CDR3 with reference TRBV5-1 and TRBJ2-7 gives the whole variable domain KAGVTQTPRYLIKTRGQQVTLSCSPISGHRSVSWYQQTPGQGLQFLFEYFSETQRNKGNFPGRFSGRQFSNSRSEMNVSTLELGDSALYLCASSPTDGSYEQYFGPGTRLTVT.

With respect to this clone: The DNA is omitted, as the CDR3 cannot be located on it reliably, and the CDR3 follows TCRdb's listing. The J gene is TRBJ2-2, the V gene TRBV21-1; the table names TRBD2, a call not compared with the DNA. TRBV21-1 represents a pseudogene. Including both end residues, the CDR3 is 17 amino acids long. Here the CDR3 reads CASSKGPPSGSRRSCFF.

The CDR3 DNA follows: TGCGCCAGCAGCCTCACAGGGCCCTCAGATACGCAGTATTTT. Translation: CASSLTGPSDTQYF. The gene calls are TRBV5-1 and TRBJ2-3; D is possibly TRBD1 (6 bases). This CDR3 comprises 14 residues. Trimming took off 4 bases at V and 4 bases at J, with 13 bases between the two ends. The germline gives CDR1 SGHRS, CDR2 YFSETQ.

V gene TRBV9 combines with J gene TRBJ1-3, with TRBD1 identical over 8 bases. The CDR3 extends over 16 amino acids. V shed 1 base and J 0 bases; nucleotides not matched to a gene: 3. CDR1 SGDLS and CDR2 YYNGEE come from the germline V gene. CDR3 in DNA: TGTGCCAGCAGCGTACAGGGGGCAGGCTCTGGAAACACCATATATTTT. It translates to CASSVQGAGSGNTIYF. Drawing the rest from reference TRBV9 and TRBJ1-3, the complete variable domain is DSGVTQTPKHLITATGQRVTLRCSPRSGDLSVYWYQQSLDQGLQFLIQYYNGEERAKGNILERFSAQQFPDLHSELNLSSLELGDSALYFCASSVQGAGSGNTIYFGEGSWLTVV.

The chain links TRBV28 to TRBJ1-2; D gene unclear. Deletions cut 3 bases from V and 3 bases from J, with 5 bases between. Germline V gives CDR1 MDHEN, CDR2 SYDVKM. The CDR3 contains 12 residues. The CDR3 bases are TGTGCCAGCAGTTTCCGGGACTATGGCTACACCTTC. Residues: CASSFRDYGYTF.

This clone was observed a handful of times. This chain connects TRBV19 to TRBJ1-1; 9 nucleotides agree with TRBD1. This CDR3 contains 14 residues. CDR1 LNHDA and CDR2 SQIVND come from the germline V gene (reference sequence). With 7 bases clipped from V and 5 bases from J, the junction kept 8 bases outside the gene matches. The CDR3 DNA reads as TGTGCCAGTAACACGGGACAGGGTGCGACTGAAGCTTTCTTT. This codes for CASNTGQGATEAFF.

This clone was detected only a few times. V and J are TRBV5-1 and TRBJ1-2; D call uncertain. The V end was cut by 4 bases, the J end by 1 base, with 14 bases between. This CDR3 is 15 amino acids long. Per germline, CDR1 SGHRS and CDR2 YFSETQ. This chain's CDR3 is CASSPGRSNNYGYTF. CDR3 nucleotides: TGCGCCAGCAGCCCCGGACGGAGTAATAACTATGGCTACACCTTC.

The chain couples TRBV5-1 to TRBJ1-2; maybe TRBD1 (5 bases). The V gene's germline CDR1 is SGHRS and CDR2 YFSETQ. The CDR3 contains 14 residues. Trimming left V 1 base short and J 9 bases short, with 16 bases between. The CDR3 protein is CASSLIGAGGSYTF. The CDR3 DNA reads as TGCGCCAGCAGCTTGATAGGGGCTGGGGGTAGCTACACCTTC.

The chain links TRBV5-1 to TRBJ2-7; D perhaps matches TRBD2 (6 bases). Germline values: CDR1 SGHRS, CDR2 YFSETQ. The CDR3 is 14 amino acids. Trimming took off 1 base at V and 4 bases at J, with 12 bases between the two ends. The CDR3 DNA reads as TGCGCCAGCAGCTTGTTGCTTGGGACTTACGAGCAGTACTTC. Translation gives CASSLLLGTYEQYF.

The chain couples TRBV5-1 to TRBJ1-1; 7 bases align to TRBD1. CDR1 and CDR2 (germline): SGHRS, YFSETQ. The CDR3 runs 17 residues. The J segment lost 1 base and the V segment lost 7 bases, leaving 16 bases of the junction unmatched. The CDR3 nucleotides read TGCGCCAGCGCCGTTGGGGGCACAGGGGACCCGAACACTGAAGCTTTCTTT. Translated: CASAVGGTGDPNTEAFF.

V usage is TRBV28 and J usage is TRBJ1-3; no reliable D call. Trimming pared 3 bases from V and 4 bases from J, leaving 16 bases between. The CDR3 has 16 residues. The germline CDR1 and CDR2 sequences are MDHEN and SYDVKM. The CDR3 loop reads CASSLVDGEPGNTIYF. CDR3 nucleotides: TGTGCCAGCAGTTTGGTTGACGGGGAGCCCGGAAACACCATATATTTT. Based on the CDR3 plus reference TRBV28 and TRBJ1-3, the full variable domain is DVKVTQSSRYLVKRTGEKVFLECVQDMDHENMFWYRQDPGLGLRLIYFSYDVKMKEKGDIPEGYSVSREKKERFSLILESASTNQTSMYLCASSLVDGEPGNTIYFGEGSWLTVV.

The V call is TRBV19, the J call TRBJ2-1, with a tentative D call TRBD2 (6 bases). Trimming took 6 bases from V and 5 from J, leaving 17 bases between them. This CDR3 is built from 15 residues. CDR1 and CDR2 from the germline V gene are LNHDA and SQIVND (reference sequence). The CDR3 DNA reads TGTGCCAGTAGCATCGGGGGAGGCGGAGACAATGAGCAGTTCTTC. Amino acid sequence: CASSIGGGGDNEQFF.

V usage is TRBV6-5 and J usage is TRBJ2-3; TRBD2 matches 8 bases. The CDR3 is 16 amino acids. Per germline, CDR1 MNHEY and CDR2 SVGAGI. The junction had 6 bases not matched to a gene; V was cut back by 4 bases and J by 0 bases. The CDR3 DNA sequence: TGTGCCAGCAGTTTTCGGGGGGGCCCTAGCACAGATACGCAGTATTTT. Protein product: CASSFRGGPSTDTQYF.

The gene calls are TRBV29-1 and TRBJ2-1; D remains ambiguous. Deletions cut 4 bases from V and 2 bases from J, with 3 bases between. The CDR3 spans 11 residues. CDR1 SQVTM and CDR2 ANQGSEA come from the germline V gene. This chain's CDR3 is CSVGPYNEQFF. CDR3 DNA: TGCAGCGTTGGGCCCTACAATGAGCAGTTCTTC.

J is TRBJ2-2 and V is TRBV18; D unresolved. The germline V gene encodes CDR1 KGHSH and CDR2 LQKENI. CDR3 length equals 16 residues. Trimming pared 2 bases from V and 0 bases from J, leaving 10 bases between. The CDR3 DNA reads TGTGCCAGCTCACCAGTCGCGTCCGCGAACACCGGGGAGCTGTTTTTT. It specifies CASSPVASANTGELFF.

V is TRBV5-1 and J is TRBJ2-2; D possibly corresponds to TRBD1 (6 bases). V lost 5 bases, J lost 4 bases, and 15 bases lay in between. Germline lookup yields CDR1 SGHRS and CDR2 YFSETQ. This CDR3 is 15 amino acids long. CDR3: CASSQQGYGTGELFF. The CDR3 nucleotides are TGCGCCAGCAGTCAACAGGGATATGGCACCGGGGAGCTGTTTTTT.

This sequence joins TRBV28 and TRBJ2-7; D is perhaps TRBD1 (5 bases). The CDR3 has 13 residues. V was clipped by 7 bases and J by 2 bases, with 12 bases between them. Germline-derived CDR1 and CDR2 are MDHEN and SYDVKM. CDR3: CASTSGQTYEQYF. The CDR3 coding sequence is TGTGCCAGCACCTCAGGACAAACCTACGAGCAGTACTTC.

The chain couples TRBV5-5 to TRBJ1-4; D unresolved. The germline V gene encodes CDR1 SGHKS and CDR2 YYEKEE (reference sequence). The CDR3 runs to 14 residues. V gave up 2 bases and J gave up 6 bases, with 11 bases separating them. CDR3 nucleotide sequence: TGTGCCAGCAGCTTTACCCCGACGGATGAAAAACTGTTTTTT. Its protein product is CASSFTPTDEKLFF.